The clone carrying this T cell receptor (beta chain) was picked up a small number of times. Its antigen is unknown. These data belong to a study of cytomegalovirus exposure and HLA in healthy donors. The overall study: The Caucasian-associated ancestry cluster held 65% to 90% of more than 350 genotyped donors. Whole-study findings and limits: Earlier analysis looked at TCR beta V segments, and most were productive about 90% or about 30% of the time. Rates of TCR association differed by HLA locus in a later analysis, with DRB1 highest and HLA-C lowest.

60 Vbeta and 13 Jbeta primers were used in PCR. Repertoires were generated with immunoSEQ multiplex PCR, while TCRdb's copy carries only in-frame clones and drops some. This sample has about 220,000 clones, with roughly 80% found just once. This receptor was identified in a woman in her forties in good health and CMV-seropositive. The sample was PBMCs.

The CDR3 bases are TGTGCCAGCAGCGTAGGTACAGAAAACACCGGGGAGCTGTTTTTT. It translates to CASSVGTENTGELFF. The V and J genes are TRBV9 and TRBJ2-2; D unresolved. Germline assignment: CDR1 SGDLS and CDR2 YYNGEE. This CDR3 has 15 residues. V was shortened by 0 bases and J by 2 bases, with 8 bases between the two germline ends.